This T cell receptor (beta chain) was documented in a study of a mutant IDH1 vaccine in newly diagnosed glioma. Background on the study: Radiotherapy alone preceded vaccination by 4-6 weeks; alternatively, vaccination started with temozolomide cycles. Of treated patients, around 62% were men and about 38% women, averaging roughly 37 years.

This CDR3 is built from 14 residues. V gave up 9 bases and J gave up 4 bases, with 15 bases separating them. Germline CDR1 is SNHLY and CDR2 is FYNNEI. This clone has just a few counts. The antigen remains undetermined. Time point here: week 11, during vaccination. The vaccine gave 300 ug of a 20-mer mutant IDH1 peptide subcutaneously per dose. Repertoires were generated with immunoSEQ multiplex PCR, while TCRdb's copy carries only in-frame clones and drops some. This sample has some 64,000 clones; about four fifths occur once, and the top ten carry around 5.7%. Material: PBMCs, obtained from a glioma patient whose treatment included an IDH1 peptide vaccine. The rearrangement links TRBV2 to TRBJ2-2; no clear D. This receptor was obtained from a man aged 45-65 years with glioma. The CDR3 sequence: CASLAEQFTGELFF. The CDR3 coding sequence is TGTGCCAGTCTCGCGGAGCAGTTCACCGGGGAGCTGTTTTTT.